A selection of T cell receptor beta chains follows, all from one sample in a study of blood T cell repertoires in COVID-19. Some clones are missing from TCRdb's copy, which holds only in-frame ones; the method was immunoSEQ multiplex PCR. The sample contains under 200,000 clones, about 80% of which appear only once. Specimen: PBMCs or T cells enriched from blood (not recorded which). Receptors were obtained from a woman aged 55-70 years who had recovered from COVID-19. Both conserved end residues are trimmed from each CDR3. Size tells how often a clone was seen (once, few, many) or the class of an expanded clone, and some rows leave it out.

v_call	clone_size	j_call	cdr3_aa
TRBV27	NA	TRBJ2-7	ASSLFSGGSSEQY
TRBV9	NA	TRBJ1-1	ASSVVTGSTEAF
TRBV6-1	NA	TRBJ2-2	ASSGPSGGKTTGELF
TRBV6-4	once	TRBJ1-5	ASSDKAARTEFNQPQH
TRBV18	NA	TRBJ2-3	ASSRRTSGESTDTQY
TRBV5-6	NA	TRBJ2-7	ASSPARDRAYEQY
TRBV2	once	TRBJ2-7	ASSTDREGEQY
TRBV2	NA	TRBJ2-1	ASSDVAGYNEQF
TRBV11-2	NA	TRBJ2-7	ASSLYAGGFSWDEQY
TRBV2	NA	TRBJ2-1	ASSQGGDEQF
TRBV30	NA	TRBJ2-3	AWTTGTGVTDTQY
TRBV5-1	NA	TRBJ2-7	ASSLGAGDSYEQY
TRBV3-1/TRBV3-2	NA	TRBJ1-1	ASSQGDRMNTEAF
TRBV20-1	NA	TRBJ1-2	SASSPGTGSHGYT
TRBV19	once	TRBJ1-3	ASKRTFSGNTIY
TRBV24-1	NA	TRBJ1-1	ATSPGQGTEAF
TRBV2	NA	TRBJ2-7	ASSRPDSSYEQY
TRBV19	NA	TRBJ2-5	ASSPPRGHQETQY
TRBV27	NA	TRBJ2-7	ASSFRPGYHEQY
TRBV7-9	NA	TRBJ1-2	AGHRPKGADSKGYT
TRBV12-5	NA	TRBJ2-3	ASGSAGQGVDTQY
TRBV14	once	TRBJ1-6	ASSGTGSSPLH
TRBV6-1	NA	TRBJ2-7	ASSEASQGAYEQY
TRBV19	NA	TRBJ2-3	ASSIAGTGGTDTQY
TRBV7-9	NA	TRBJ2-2	ASSLQGTGELF
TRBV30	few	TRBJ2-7	AWRNPGTSGYEQY
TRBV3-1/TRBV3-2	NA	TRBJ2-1	ASSQLRASGGTNEQF
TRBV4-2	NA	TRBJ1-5	ASSQGASNQPQH
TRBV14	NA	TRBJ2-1	ASSHAGRRIGGQF